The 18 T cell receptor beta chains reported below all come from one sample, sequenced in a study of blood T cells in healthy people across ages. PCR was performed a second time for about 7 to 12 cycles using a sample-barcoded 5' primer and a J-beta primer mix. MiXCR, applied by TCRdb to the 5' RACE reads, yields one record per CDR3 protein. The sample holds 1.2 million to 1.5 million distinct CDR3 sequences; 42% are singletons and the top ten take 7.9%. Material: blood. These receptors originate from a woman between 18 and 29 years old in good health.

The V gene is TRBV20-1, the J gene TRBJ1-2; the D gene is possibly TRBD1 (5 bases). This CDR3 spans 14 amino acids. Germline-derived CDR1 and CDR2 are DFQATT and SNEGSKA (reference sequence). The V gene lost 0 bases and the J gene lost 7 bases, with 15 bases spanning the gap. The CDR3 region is CSARDRRRETGYTF. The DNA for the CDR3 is TGCAGTGCTAGAGATCGTCGCAGGGAGACTGGCTACACCTTC.

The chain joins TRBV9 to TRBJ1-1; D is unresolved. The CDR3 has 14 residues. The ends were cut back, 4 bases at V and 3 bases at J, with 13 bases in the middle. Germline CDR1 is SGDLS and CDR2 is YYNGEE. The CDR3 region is CASSSEVGYTEAFF. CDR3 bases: TGTGCCAGCAGCTCAGAGGTTGGCTACACTGAAGCTTTCTTT. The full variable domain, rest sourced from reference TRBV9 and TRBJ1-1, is DSGVTQTPKHLITATGQRVTLRCSPRSGDLSVYWYQQSLDQGLQFLIQYYNGEERAKGNILERFSAQQFPDLHSELNLSSLELGDSALYFCASSSEVGYTEAFFGQGTRLTVV.

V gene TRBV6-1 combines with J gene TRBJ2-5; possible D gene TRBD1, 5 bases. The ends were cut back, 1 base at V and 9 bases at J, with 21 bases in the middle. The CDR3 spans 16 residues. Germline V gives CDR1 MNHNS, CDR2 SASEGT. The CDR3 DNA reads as TGTGCCAGCAGTGAAGGATTAGCAGGGCCGATTAGGGCCCAGTACTTC. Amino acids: CASSEGLAGPIRAQYF.

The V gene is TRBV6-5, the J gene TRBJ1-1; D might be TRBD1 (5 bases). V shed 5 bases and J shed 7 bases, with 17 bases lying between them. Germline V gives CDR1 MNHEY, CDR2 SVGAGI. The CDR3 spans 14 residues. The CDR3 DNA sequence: TGTGCCAGCAGTCCCCAGGGCGCTTTTAATGAAGCTTTCTTT. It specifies CASSPQGAFNEAFF.

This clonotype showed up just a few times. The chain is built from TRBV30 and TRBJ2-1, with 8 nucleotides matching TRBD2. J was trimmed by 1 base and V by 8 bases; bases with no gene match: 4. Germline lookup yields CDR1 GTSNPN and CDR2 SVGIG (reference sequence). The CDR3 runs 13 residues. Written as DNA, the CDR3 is TGTGCCGGCCAGCGGGGGTCCTACAATGAGCAGTTCTTC. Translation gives CAGQRGSYNEQFF.

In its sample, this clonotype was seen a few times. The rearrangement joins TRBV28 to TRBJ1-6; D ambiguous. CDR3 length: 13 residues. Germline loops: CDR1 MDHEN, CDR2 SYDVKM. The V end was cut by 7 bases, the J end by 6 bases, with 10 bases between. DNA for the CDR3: TGTGCCAGCAAGGCAGACCTTAATTCACCCCTCCACTTT. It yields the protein CASKADLNSPLHF.

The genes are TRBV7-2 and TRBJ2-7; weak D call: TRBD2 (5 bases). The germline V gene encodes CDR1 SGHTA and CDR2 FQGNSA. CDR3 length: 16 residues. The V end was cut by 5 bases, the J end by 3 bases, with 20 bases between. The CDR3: CASSSSPARRGYEQYF. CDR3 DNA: TGTGCCAGCAGCAGCTCGCCGGCTAGACGGGGCTACGAGCAGTACTTC.

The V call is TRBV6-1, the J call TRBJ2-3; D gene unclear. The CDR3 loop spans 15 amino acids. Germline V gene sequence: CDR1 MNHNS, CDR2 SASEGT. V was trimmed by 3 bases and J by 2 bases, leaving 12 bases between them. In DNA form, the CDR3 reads TGTGCCAGCAGTGATACAGCGATCTACACAGATACGCAGTATTTT. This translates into CASSDTAIYTDTQYF.

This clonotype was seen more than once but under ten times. The CDR3 spells CASSQDLRTGKETQYF. The CDR3 nucleotides read TGCGCCAGCAGCCAAGATCTCAGGACAGGAAAAGAGACCCAGTACTTC. The chain is built from TRBV4-1 and TRBJ2-5; 7 bases fit TRBD1. Trimming cost V 0 bases and J 3 bases; bases outside gene matches: 7. The CDR3 loop spans 16 amino acids. Germline loops: CDR1 MGHRA, CDR2 YSYEKL.

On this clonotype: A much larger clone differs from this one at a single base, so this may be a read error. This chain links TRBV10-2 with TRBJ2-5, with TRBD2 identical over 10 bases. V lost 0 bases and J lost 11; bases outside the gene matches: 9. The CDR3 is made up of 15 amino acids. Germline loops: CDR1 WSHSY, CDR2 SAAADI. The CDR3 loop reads CASSESIAGGPEQYF. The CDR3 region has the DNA TGCGCCAGCAGTGAGTCGATAGCGGGAGGCCCTGAGCAGTACTTC.

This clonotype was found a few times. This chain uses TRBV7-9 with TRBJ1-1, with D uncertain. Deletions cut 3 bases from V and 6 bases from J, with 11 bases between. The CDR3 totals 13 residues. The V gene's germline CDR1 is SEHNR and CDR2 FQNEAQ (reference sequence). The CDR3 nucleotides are TGTGCCAGCAGCTTCTACCAGAGGCCTGAAGCTTTCTTT. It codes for CASSFYQRPEAFF.

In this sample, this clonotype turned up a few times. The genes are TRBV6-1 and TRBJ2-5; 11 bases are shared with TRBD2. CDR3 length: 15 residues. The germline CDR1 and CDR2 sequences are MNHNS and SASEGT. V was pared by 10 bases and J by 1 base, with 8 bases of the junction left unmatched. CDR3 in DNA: TGTGCCACCCTTAGCGGGGGGGCTGGCCAAGAGACCCAGTACTTC. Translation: CATLSGGAGQETQYF.

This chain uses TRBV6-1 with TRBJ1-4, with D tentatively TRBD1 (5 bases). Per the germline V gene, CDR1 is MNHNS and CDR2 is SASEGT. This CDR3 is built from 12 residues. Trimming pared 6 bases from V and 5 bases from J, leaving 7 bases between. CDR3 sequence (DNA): TGTGCCAGCAGGGGGGTAAATGAAAAACTGTTTTTT. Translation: CASRGVNEKLFF.

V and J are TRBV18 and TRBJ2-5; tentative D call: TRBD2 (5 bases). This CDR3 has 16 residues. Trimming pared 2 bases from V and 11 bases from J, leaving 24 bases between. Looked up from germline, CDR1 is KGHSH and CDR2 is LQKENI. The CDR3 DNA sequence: TGTGCCAGCTCACCAAGAGGGAGAATATCCTACAATGAGCAGTACTTC. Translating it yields CASSPRGRISYNEQYF. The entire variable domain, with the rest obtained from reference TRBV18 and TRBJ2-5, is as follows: NAGVMQNPRHLVRRRGQEARLRCSPMKGHSHVYWYRQLPEEGLKFMVYLQKENIIDESGMPKERFSAEFPKEGPSILRIQQVVRGDSAAYFCASSPRGRISYNEQYFGPGTRLLVL.

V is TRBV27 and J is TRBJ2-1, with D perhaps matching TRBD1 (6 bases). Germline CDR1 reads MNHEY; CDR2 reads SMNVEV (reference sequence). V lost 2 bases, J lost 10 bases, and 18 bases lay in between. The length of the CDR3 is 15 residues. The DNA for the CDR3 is TGTGCCAGCAGTTTAAAGGCCAGGGGAGTTTACGAGCAGTTCTTC. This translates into CASSLKARGVYEQFF.

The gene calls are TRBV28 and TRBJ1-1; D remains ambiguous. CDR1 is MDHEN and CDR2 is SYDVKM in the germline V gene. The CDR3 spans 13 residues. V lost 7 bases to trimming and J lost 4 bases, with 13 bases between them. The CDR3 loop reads CASTGGTITEAFF. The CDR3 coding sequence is TGTGCCAGCACCGGAGGAACCATCACTGAAGCTTTCTTT.

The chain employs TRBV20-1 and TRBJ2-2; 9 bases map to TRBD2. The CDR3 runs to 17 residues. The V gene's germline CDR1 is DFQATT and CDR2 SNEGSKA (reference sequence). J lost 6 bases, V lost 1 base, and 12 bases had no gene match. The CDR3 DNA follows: TGCAGTGCTAGAGCCCGAGGAGGCGGGAGGGCCCCCGGGGAGCTGTTTTTT. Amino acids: CSARARGGGRAPGELFF.

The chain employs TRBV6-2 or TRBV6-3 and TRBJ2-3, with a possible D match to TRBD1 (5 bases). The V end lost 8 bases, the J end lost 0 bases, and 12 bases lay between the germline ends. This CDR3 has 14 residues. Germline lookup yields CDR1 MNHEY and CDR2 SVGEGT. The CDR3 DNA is TGTGCCAGCCGAAGGGGAACTAGCACAGATACGCAGTATTTT. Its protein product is CASRRGTSTDTQYF.